Listed below are T cell receptor beta chains from one sample, sequenced in a study of CXCR3-negative and CXCR3-positive naive CD8 T cells. TCRdb processed the 5' RACE reads again and assigns one entry to each CDR3 protein, with no DNA. The clone table shows under 75,000 distinct CDR3 sequences, with the ten largest holding 3.5% to 5%. The sample was naive CXCR3- CD8+ T cells from blood. The receptors were gathered from a human donor in good health. Some clones in this sample may be carry-over from other donors' samples. Each CDR3 is given with its conserved first and last residue. Rows may omit the clone size; those that give it use once, few, many or a size class.

length,V,J,size,CDR3
16,TRBV6-2/TRBV6-3,TRBJ2-3,.,CASSPETSGGTDTQYF
16,TRBV7-9,TRBJ2-7,.,CASSFASAVGGREQYF
13,TRBV29-1,TRBJ2-7,medium-sized,CSGTGTGVHEQYF
15,TRBV6-6,TRBJ2-3,.,CASSYSDSATDTQYF
15,TRBV6-2/TRBV6-3,TRBJ2-1,.,CASNPGGGSYNEQFF
14,TRBV9,TRBJ1-3,.,CASSNTGWGNTIYF
17,TRBV28,TRBJ2-5,.,CASSFYSELAGSGTQYF
15,TRBV12-3/TRBV12-4,TRBJ2-3,.,CASSLSSRDTDTQYF
16,TRBV7-9,TRBJ2-7,.,CASSPRTSGGINEQYF
17,TRBV6-2/TRBV6-3,TRBJ1-3,.,CASSYVPGGPSGNTIYF
12,TRBV29-1,TRBJ2-5,.,CSVEGQGETQYF
15,TRBV6-2/TRBV6-3,TRBJ2-7,.,CASRDTSGGVYEQYF
14,TRBV5-1,TRBJ2-1,.,CASSLGMDTKEQFF
14,TRBV5-1,TRBJ2-7,.,CASSGQGKGYEQYF
15,TRBV28,TRBJ2-1,.,CASLPLAGGHNEQFF
15,TRBV12-3/TRBV12-4,TRBJ2-1,.,CASTPTGGLYNEQFF
11,TRBV28,TRBJ2-3,.,CASSWADTQYF
16,TRBV28,TRBJ1-1,.,CASSSPLTGGLAEAFF
16,TRBV3-2,TRBJ2-7,.,CASSQDRRGRTYEQYF
16,TRBV27,TRBJ2-2,.,CASSSLPGRGTGELFF
17,TRBV27,TRBJ2-7,.,CASSLSFPSGGAYEQYF
14,TRBV4-3,TRBJ2-5,.,CASSLSGGTETQYF
18,TRBV4-3,TRBJ2-1,.,CASSQDSLAGTYYNEQFF
15,TRBV18,TRBJ1-1,.,CASSPPSGFQAEAFF
16,TRBV4-3,TRBJ2-1,.,CASSQDFIGQYNEQFF
18,TRBV28,TRBJ2-3,.,CASSPHSSGELFTDTQYF
17,TRBV29-1,TRBJ2-1,.,CSVAQKHLVGGSNEQFF
13,TRBV20-1,TRBJ1-2,.,CSARDPEGGGYTF
11,TRBV29-1,TRBJ1-2,medium-sized,CSVPLGQDYTF
15,TRBV28,TRBJ2-1,.,CASSWGLSSYNEQFF
15,TRBV13,TRBJ1-3,.,CASSLRTGDGNTIYF
15,TRBV11-3,TRBJ2-1,.,CASGSDKSSYNEQFF
13,TRBV5-6,TRBJ2-7,.,CASSSGSMGEQYF
11,TRBV7-9,TRBJ1-1,.,CASSLTEEAFF
15,TRBV4-2,TRBJ2-5,.,CASSQDEGGAETQYF
13,TRBV5-1,TRBJ2-1,.,CASSSTSYNEQFF
17,TRBV7-3,TRBJ2-7,.,CASSLTPSPGRFTKQYF
14,TRBV9,TRBJ2-7,.,CASSPGTGHDEQYF